This T cell receptor beta chain was recorded in a study of CD8 T cells in Susac syndrome. Study-level findings and limits: There was no clonal expansion in the CD4+ T cell repertoires of Susac syndrome.

The CDR3 has 16 amino acids. The ends were cut back, 0 bases at V and 1 base at J, with 10 bases in the middle. The germline V gene has CDR1 DFQATT and CDR2 SNEGSKA (reference sequence). The RNA input was roughly 0.45 to 1 ug, and it was reverse transcribed with random hexamers. With immunoSEQ multiplex PCR, TCR beta CDR3 was amplified across 54 Vbeta and 13 Jbeta. TCRdb redid the calling of the immunoSEQ multiplex PCR reads with MiXCR, one entry per CDR3 protein. The sample has roughly 190,000 distinct CDR3 sequences; around 95% are singletons. The authors sequenced TCR beta from blood CD8+ and CD4+ T cells. In Susac syndrome patients, recently defined diagnostic criteria for definite or probable disease were met. Note on this clonotype: The antigen is undetermined.

The chain carries TRBV20-1 and TRBJ2-6; D is ambiguous. The clonotype was recovered from a human donor with Susac syndrome. The sample consisted of CD4+ T cells from PBMCs. The CDR3 DNA sequence: TGCAGTGCTAGAGATAGAAGGAAATCTGGGGCCAACGTCCTGACTTTC. It is translated as CSARDRRKSGANVLTF.